This passage covers 25 T cell receptor beta chains from one sample sequenced in a study of blood T cell repertoires in COVID-19 (dated by TCRdb to 2018 to 2020). The library was built by means of the immunoSEQ multiplex PCR assay. In TCRdb, the immuneACCESS table is reduced to in-frame sequences with V and J assigned. These tables do not hold every clone; where another copy was compared, an unresolved V gene accounts for under half, and the others remain unexplained. The sample table contains approximately 24,000 clones; only one count was recorded for around 86% of them. About 8% of the sample lies in the top ten. Sequenced material: peripheral blood. The origin of the receptors is a man aged 50 or older with active COVID-19.

The J gene is TRBJ1-3, the V gene TRBV29-1; D is unclear. CDR3 length: 14 residues. Germline V lookup: CDR1 SQVTM, CDR2 ANQGSEA. Trimming removed 5 bases at V and 0 bases at J, with 11 bases between. The CDR3 bases are TGCAGCGTTACCCAACATGGCTCTGGAAACACCATATATTTT. Its protein product is CSVTQHGSGNTIYF. Drawing the rest from reference TRBV29-1 and TRBJ1-3, the complete variable domain is SAVISQKPSRDICQRGTSLTIQCQVDSQVTMMFWYRQQPGQSLTLIATANQGSEATYESGFVIDKFPISRPNLTFSTLTVSNMSPEDSSIYLCSVTQHGSGNTIYFGEGSWLTVV.

The V gene is TRBV4-1, the J gene TRBJ1-5; weak D call: TRBD1 (5 bases). The germline V and J ends were trimmed by 0 bases and 2 bases, with 11 bases remaining between them. The CDR3 covers 16 residues. Germline CDR1 is MGHRA and CDR2 is YSYEKL. The CDR3 DNA reads TGCGCCAGCAGCCAAGATGGGGGGTTAGGCAATCAGCCCCAGCATTTT. It translates to CASSQDGGLGNQPQHF.

This clone has a single count. V is TRBV9 and J is TRBJ2-2; 7 bases fit TRBD1. J lost 7 bases, V lost 4 bases, and 10 bases had no gene match. The germline CDR1 and CDR2 sequences are SGDLS and YYNGEE. This CDR3 has 15 amino acids. The CDR3 DNA reads TGTGCCAGCAGCAAATTGGGGACAGTGGGCGGGGAGCTGTTTTTT. Translating it yields CASSKLGTVGGELFF. The full variable domain, completed using reference TRBV9 and TRBJ2-2, is DSGVTQTPKHLITATGQRVTLRCSPRSGDLSVYWYQQSLDQGLQFLIQYYNGEERAKGNILERFSAQQFPDLHSELNLSSLELGDSALYFCASSKLGTVGGELFFGEGSRLTVL.

The rearrangement links TRBV18 to TRBJ1-5; TRBD1 matches at 7 bases. Germline lookup yields CDR1 KGHSH and CDR2 LQKENI. The CDR3 length is 17 residues. J lost 5 bases, V lost 2 bases, and 12 bases had no gene match. CDR3 sequence: CASSPEVGQMIDQPQHF. The DNA for the CDR3 is TGTGCCAGCTCACCAGAAGTGGGACAGATGATTGATCAGCCCCAGCATTTT.

This chain links TRBV29-1 with TRBJ2-7; possibly TRBD2 for D (6 bases). Trimming left V 7 bases short and J 3 bases short, with 13 bases between. CDR3 length: 12 amino acids. Germline lookup yields CDR1 SQVTM and CDR2 ANQGSEA. The CDR3 nucleotides are TGCAGCGGCGGGATGCAGGGCTACGAGCAGTACTTC. It specifies CSGGMQGYEQYF.

This sequence joins TRBV2 and TRBJ2-1; D is perhaps TRBD2 (5 bases). The V gene's germline CDR1 is SNHLY and CDR2 FYNNEI. The CDR3 runs to 14 residues. Deletions cut 4 bases from V and 2 bases from J, with 9 bases between. The CDR3 here is CASSVLRAYNEQFF. CDR3 in DNA: TGTGCCAGCAGTGTCCTGAGGGCCTACAATGAGCAGTTCTTC. Full variable domain (remainder filled in from reference TRBV2 and TRBJ2-1): EPEVTQTPSHQVTQMGQEVILRCVPISNHLYFYWYRQILGQKVEFLVSFYNNEISEKSEIFDDQFSVERPDGSNFTLKIRSTKLEDSAMYFCASSVLRAYNEQFFGPGTRLTVL.

The chain carries TRBV30 and TRBJ1-3, with a tentative D call TRBD1 (5 bases). Trimming cost V 3 bases and J 3 bases, with 12 bases left between them. The CDR3 is 14 amino acids. Germline CDR1 reads GTSNPN; CDR2 reads SVGIG (reference sequence). In DNA, the CDR3 is TGTGCCTGGAGGGCCAGGACATTTGGAAACACCATATATTTT. Translated, it gives CAWRARTFGNTIYF.

The chain employs TRBV11-2 and TRBJ2-3, with TRBD2 matching over 8 bases. V lost 9 bases, J lost 4 bases, and 6 bases stayed unmatched. Germline V gene sequence: CDR1 SGHAT, CDR2 FQNNGV. The CDR3 has 13 residues. CDR3 region: CARRGGKSDTQYF. As DNA, the CDR3 is TGTGCCAGACGCGGGGGGAAATCAGATACGCAGTATTTT.

The chain uses TRBV29-1 and TRBJ2-7; 9 bases are shared with TRBD1. The germline V gene encodes CDR1 SQVTM and CDR2 ANQGSEA. V gave up 4 bases and J gave up 3 bases; unmatched junction bases: 4. The CDR3 sequence is 13 residues long. Here the CDR3 reads CSVGQGGSYEQYF. The CDR3 DNA reads as TGCAGCGTTGGACAGGGGGGCAGCTACGAGCAGTACTTC.

The chain links TRBV7-9 to TRBJ2-6, with 7 nucleotides matching TRBD2. The CDR3 totals 20 residues. The germline CDR1 and CDR2 sequences are SEHNR and FQNEAQ (reference sequence). With V trimmed by 5 bases and J by 0 bases, 16 bases remained unmatched. The CDR3 region is CASSKLLASSGRSGANVLTF. The CDR3 nucleotides read TGTGCCAGCAGCAAACTTTTGGCATCTAGCGGACGCTCTGGGGCCAACGTCCTGACTTTC.

The chain carries TRBV7-3 and TRBJ2-3, with 7 bases that match TRBD2. CDR1 is SGHTA, CDR2 FQGTGA, per germline. Trimming took 5 bases from V and 0 from J; bases not matched to a gene: 5. The CDR3 is 15 residues long. CDR3 loop: CASSPGGTSTDTQYF. The CDR3 coding sequence is TGTGCCAGCAGCCCCGGGGGGACCAGCACAGATACGCAGTATTTT.

The chain has TRBV5-6 and TRBJ2-2; tentatively, D is TRBD1 (6 bases). The CDR3 spans 15 residues. V lost 1 base and J 1 base, leaving 8 bases between the germline ends. Germline CDR1 and CDR2: SGHDT and YYEEEE. The CDR3 coding sequence is TGTGCCAGCAGCTTGTTGGGACAGAACACCGGGGAGCTGTTTTTT. Translated, it gives CASSLLGQNTGELFF. The full variable domain, completed using reference TRBV5-6 and TRBJ2-2, is DAGVTQSPTHLIKTRGQQVTLRCSPKSGHDTVSWYQQALGQGPQFIFQYYEEEERQRGNFPDRFSGHQFPNYSSELNVNALLLGDSALYLCASSLLGQNTGELFFGEGSRLTVL.

This clone has only one observation. The genes are TRBV5-1 and TRBJ1-4; no firm D call. The CDR3 runs 15 residues. The V gene's germline CDR1 is SGHRS and CDR2 YFSETQ. V lost 5 bases and J lost 6, with 17 bases in between. The CDR3 loop reads CASSPTGIQDEKLFF. CDR3 sequence (DNA): TGCGCCAGCAGTCCAACCGGGATCCAAGATGAAAAACTGTTTTTT.

The chain uses TRBV19 and TRBJ2-7, with 8 bases fitting TRBD2. The CDR3 is 15 amino acids. Per germline, CDR1 LNHDA and CDR2 SQIVND (reference sequence). Losses at the gene ends were 4 bases for V and 1 base for J; bases not matched to a gene: 6. The DNA for the CDR3 is TGTGCCAGTAGTACCGGTAGCGGGGCTTCCTACGAGCAGTACGTC. Protein sequence: CASSTGSGASYEQYV.

V gene TRBV7-3 combines with J gene TRBJ2-3; tentatively, D is TRBD2 (5 bases). The CDR3 length is 14 residues. From germline, CDR1 is SGHTA and CDR2 FQGTGA. V was cut by 0 bases and J by 5 bases, with 9 bases left in between. The CDR3 DNA reads TGTGCCAGCAGCTTAACTCTCGAGGGAGATACGCAGTATTTT. It translates to CASSLTLEGDTQYF.

The gene calls are TRBV9 and TRBJ2-3; 8 bases are shared with TRBD1. In germline, CDR1 is SGDLS, CDR2 YYNGEE. The CDR3 runs 18 residues. The junction had 14 bases not matched to a gene; V was cut back by 0 bases and J by 5 bases. The CDR3 here is CASSVGPGGAQIRDTQYF. CDR3 sequence (DNA): TGTGCCAGCAGCGTAGGGCCAGGGGGCGCGCAAATAAGAGATACGCAGTATTTT.

The chain couples TRBV9 to TRBJ2-2; D call uncertain. This CDR3 contains 13 residues. Trimming stripped 3 bases from V and 2 bases from J, with 5 bases between. Germline V gene sequence: CDR1 SGDLS, CDR2 YYNGEE. Here the CDR3 reads CASSELNTGELFF. The CDR3 nucleotides read TGTGCCAGCAGCGAACTAAACACCGGGGAGCTGTTTTTT.

V usage is TRBV19 and J usage is TRBJ2-1; possible D gene TRBD2, 5 bases. The CDR3 covers 15 residues. Trimming took 9 bases from V and 10 from J, leaving 25 bases between them. Germline V gene lookup returns CDR1 LNHDA and CDR2 SQIVND (reference sequence). The CDR3 region is CASRSGRRGFTEQFF. CDR3 in DNA: TGTGCCAGCCGCAGCGGCCGAAGAGGGTTCACGGAGCAGTTCTTC.

This sequence joins TRBV11-3 and TRBJ1-1; D is possibly TRBD1 (5 bases). V lost 0 bases and J 2 bases, leaving 19 bases between the germline ends. This CDR3 comprises 18 residues. Germline values: CDR1 SGHNT, CDR2 YENEEA. The DNA for the CDR3 is TGTGCCAGCAGCTTAGATTTATTCGGAGGGGTCTTCAACACTGAAGCTTTCTTT. Translated: CASSLDLFGGVFNTEAFF. Complete variable domain (other parts from reference TRBV11-3 and TRBJ1-1): EAGVVQSPRYKIIEKKQPVAFWCNPISGHNTLYWYLQNLGQGPELLIRYENEEAVDDSQLPKDRFSAERLKGVDSTLKIQPAELGDSAVYLCASSLDLFGGVFNTEAFFGQGTRLTVV.

The rearrangement links TRBV4-1 to TRBJ1-5; 8 nucleotides agree with TRBD1. Germline trimming cut 1 base from V and 3 bases from J; bases unmatched to any gene: 5. The CDR3 consists of 16 residues. Looked up from germline, CDR1 is MGHRA and CDR2 is YSYEKL. The CDR3 region is CASSQGWTGNNQPQHF. The CDR3 nucleotides are TGCGCCAGCAGCCAAGGTTGGACAGGGAACAATCAGCCCCAGCATTTT.

The chain carries TRBV25-1 and TRBJ1-1; the match to TRBD1 covers 8 bases. After removal of 4 bases from V and 0 bases from J, the junction contained 7 bases not matched to a gene. The CDR3 covers 16 residues. Germline CDR1 is MGHDK and CDR2 is SYGVNS. CDR3 protein: CASSGPGTGLNTEAFF. CDR3 in DNA: TGTGCCAGCAGTGGGCCCGGGACAGGATTGAACACTGAAGCTTTCTTT.

J is TRBJ1-6 and V is TRBV13, with D uncertain. V dropped 2 bases and J dropped 10 bases, with 9 bases sitting between them. Germline V gene sequence: CDR1 PRHDT, CDR2 FYEKMQ (reference sequence). The CDR3 is made up of 13 amino acids. CDR3 region: CASSLSPGSPLHF. For the CDR3, the DNA is TGTGCCAGCAGCTTAAGCCCGGGATCACCCCTCCACTTT.

V and J are TRBV7-2 and TRBJ2-5; 9 bases fit TRBD1. There are 14 residues in the CDR3. Germline lookup yields CDR1 SGHTA and CDR2 FQGNSA. The V segment lost 4 bases and the J segment 9 bases; nucleotides outside the gene matches: 9. The CDR3 reads CASSSQGARRAQYF. The CDR3 DNA reads as TGTGCCAGCAGCTCACAGGGGGCCAGGCGGGCCCAGTACTTC. Complete variable domain (other parts from reference TRBV7-2 and TRBJ2-5): GAGVSQSPSNKVTEKGKDVELRCDPISGHTALYWYRQSLGQGLEFLIYFQGNSAPDKSGLPSDRFSAERTGGSVSTLTIQRTQQEDSAVYLCASSSQGARRAQYFGPGTRLLVL.

This chain links TRBV30 with TRBJ1-6; 7 bases agree with TRBD1. With V trimmed by 0 bases and J by 4 bases, 3 bases remained unmatched. The CDR3 runs to 15 residues. CDR1 GTSNPN and CDR2 SVGIG come from the germline V gene (reference sequence). The DNA of the CDR3 is TGTGCCTGGAGTGTAGGGACAGTTTATAATTCACCCCTCCACTTT. Translation gives CAWSVGTVYNSPLHF.

The chain is built from TRBV7-9 and TRBJ1-2, with 7 positions matching TRBD1. CDR3 length equals 14 residues. V was clipped by 5 bases and J by 4 bases; unmatched bases: 7. CDR1 and CDR2 from the germline V gene are SEHNR and FQNEAQ (reference sequence). CDR3 in DNA: TGTGCCAGCAGCGCGTCGGGACAGTCCTATGGCTACACCTTC. Protein sequence: CASSASGQSYGYTF.